The rows below give T cell receptor beta chains drawn from one sample of a study of control samples from healthy donors and cancer patients. Profiled with immunoSEQ multiplex PCR; TCRdb holds only in-frame clones, not every one. Among 98,000 or so clones listed, roughly 79% were seen once. Sequencing was performed on blood. These receptors all stem from a man aged 18 to 29 in good health. Each CDR3 is given with its conserved first and last residue. Fields, in order: clone size, V gene, CDR3 length, D gene, J gene, CDR3 protein, CDR3 DNA. D genes are given only for firm matches. Where a row states a size, it is once, few, many or the class of an expanded clone; other rows omit it.

clone_size: .; v_call: TRBV25-1; cdr3_length: 16; d_call: .; j_call: TRBJ1-4; cdr3_aa: CASSERRGRENEKLFF; cdr3_nt: TGTGCCAGCAGTGAAAGGAGGGGCAGGGAGAATGAAAAACTGTTTTTT
clone_size: .; v_call: TRBV28; cdr3_length: 18; d_call: .; j_call: TRBJ2-4; cdr3_aa: CASSFLPEHDLAKNIQYF; cdr3_nt: TGTGCCAGCAGTTTTCTCCCCGAACACGACCTAGCCAAAAACATTCAGTACTTC
clone_size: .; v_call: TRBV29-1; cdr3_length: 11; d_call: .; j_call: TRBJ2-1; cdr3_aa: CSVVDYNEQFF; cdr3_nt: TGCAGCGTTGTGGACTACAATGAGCAGTTCTTC
clone_size: .; v_call: TRBV28; cdr3_length: 15; d_call: TRBD1; j_call: TRBJ1-4; cdr3_aa: CASRNTGVRDEKLFF; cdr3_nt: TGTGCCAGCAGGAATACAGGGGTGAGGGATGAAAAACTGTTTTTT
clone_size: .; v_call: TRBV12-3/TRBV12-4; cdr3_length: 13; d_call: TRBD1; j_call: TRBJ1-5; cdr3_aa: CASSLTGVQPQHF; cdr3_nt: TGTGCCAGCAGCCTGACAGGGGTTCAGCCCCAGCATTTT
clone_size: .; v_call: TRBV30; cdr3_length: 16; d_call: .; j_call: TRBJ2-2; cdr3_aa: CAWSVRRGGGAGELFF; cdr3_nt: TGTGCCTGGAGTGTACGGAGGGGGGGCGGAGCCGGGGAGCTGTTTTTT
clone_size: .; v_call: TRBV10-3; cdr3_length: 14; d_call: .; j_call: TRBJ2-2; cdr3_aa: CATERGLNTGELFF; cdr3_nt: TGTGCTACTGAGAGGGGTCTGAACACCGGGGAGCTGTTTTTT
clone_size: .; v_call: TRBV28; cdr3_length: 15; d_call: .; j_call: TRBJ2-3; cdr3_aa: CASSFPPSLTDTQYF; cdr3_nt: TGTGCCAGCAGTTTCCCCCCCAGTTTGACAGATACGCAGTATTTT
clone_size: once; v_call: TRBV19; cdr3_length: 13; d_call: .; j_call: TRBJ1-3; cdr3_aa: CASSRPGGNTIYF; cdr3_nt: TGTGCCAGTAGTCGTCCGGGGGGAAACACCATATATTTT
clone_size: .; v_call: TRBV25-1; cdr3_length: 15; d_call: .; j_call: TRBJ1-1; cdr3_aa: CASSEYGAVNTEAFF; cdr3_nt: TGTGCCAGCAGTGAATATGGGGCAGTGAACACTGAAGCTTTCTTT
clone_size: .; v_call: TRBV10-1; cdr3_length: 15; d_call: .; j_call: TRBJ1-1; cdr3_aa: CASSDRRGRDTEAFF; cdr3_nt: TGCGCCAGCAGTGACAGAAGGGGAAGGGACACTGAAGCTTTCTTT
clone_size: .; v_call: TRBV11-2; cdr3_length: 14; d_call: .; j_call: TRBJ1-1; cdr3_aa: CASSRTALNTEAFF; cdr3_nt: TGTGCCAGCAGCCGGACAGCCTTGAACACTGAAGCTTTCTTT
clone_size: .; v_call: TRBV4-1; cdr3_length: 15; d_call: .; j_call: TRBJ1-1; cdr3_aa: CASSPRTGPNTEAFF; cdr3_nt: TGCGCCAGCAGCCCCCGGACGGGACCGAACACTGAAGCTTTCTTT
clone_size: few; v_call: TRBV11-2; cdr3_length: 14; d_call: TRBD1; j_call: TRBJ2-3; cdr3_aa: CASSLTGVADTQYF; cdr3_nt: TGTGCCAGCAGCTTGACAGGGGTGGCAGATACGCAGTATTTT
clone_size: few; v_call: TRBV6-2/TRBV6-3; cdr3_length: 17; d_call: .; j_call: TRBJ2-4; cdr3_aa: CASSDLTSGLAKNIQYF; cdr3_nt: TGTGCCAGCAGTGACCTAACCTCAGGGCTAGCCAAAAACATTCAGTACTTC